What follows is one T cell receptor beta chain and its context. Antigen: not known. The sample belongs to a study of response to subunit inactivated influenza vaccine. TCRdb itself ran the RT-PCR reads through MiXCR, one entry per CDR3 protein. There are about 540,000 distinct CDR3 sequences in the sample; under 25% occur only once, and about 3% lies in the top ten. Findings and limits, study-wide: That few new T cells are recruited by each seasonal influenza vaccination was the authors' suggestion.

This CDR3 region has 16 residues. Germline values: CDR1 LGHNA, CDR2 YNFKEQ. V gave up 1 base and J gave up 1 base, with 12 bases separating them. These data were also filed under a second study, of T cells expressing NK-cell markers. That investigation notes: UMIs accompanied the 5'RACE template switching by which TCR beta cDNA was made. Sorted CD3+CD56-NKG2C+, CD3+CD56+NKG2C+ and CD3+CD56+NKG2C- T cells supplied the TCR beta repertoires. It remained uncertain whether the expanded NKG2C+ T cell clones were specific for HCMV antigens.

The clonotype was recovered from a man aged 50-59 years who received an inactivated influenza vaccine. This sample comprised CD4+ T cells sorted from PBMCs, obtained roughly 13 days after vaccination. The chain carries TRBV4-2 and TRBJ2-3; D uncertain. The CDR3 loop is CASSQVGRSGTDTQYF. CDR3 bases: TGTGCCAGCAGCCAAGTCGGTCGTTCGGGCACAGATACGCAGTATTTT.